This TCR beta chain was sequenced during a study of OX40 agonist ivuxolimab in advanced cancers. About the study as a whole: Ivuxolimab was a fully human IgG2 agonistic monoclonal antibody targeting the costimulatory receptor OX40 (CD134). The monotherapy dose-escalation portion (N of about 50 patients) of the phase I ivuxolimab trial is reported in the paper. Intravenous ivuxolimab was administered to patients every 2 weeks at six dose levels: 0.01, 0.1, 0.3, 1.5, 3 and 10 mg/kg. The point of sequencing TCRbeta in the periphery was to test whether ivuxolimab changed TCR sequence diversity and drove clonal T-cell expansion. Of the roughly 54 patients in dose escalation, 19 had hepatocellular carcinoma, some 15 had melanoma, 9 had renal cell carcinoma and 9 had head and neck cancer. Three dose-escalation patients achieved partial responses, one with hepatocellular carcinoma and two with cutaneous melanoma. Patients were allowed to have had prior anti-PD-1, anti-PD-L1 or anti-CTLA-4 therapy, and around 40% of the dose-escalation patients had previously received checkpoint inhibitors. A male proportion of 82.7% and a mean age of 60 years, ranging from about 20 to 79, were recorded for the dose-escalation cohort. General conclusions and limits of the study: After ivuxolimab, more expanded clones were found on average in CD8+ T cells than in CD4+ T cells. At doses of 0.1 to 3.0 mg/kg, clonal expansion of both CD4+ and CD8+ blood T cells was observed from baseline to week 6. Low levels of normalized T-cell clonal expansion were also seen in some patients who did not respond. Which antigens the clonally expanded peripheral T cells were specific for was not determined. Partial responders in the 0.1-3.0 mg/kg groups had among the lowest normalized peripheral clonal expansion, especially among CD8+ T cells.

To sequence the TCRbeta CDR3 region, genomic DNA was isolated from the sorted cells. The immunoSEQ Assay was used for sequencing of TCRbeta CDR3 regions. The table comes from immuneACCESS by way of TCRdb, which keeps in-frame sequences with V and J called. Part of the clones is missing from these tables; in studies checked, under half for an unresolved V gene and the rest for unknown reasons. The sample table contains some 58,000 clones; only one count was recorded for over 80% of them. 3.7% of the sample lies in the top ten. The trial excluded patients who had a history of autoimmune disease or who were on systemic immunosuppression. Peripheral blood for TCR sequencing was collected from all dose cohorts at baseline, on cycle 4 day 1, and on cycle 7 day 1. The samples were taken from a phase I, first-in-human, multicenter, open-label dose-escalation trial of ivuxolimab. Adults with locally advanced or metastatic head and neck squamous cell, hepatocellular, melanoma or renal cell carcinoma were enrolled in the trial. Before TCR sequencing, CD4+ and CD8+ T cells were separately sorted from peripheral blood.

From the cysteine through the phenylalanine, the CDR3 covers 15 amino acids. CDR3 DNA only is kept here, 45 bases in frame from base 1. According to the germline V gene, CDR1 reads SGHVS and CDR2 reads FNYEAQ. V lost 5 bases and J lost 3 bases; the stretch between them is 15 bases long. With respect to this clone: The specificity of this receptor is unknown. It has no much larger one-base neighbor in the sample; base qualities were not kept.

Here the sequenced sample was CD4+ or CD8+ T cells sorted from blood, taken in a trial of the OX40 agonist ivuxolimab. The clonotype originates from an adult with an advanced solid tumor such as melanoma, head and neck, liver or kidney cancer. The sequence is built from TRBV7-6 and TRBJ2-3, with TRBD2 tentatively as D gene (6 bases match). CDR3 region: CASSPRTGETDTQYF. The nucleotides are TGTGCCAGCAGCCCCCGGACGGGAGAGACAGATACGCAGTATTTT.